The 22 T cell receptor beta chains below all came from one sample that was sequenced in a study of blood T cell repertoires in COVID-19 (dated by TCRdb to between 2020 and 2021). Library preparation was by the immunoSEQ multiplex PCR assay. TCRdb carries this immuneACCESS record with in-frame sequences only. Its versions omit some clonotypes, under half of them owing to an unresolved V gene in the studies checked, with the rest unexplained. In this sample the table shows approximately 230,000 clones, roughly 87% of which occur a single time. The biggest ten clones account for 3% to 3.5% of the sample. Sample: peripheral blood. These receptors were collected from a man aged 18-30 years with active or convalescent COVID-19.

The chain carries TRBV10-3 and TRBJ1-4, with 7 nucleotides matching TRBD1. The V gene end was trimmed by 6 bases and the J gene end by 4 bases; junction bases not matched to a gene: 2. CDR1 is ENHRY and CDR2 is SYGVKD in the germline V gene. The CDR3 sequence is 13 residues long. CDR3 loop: CAIRGTVNEKLFF. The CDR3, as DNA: TGTGCCATCAGGGGGACAGTTAATGAAAAACTGTTTTTT.

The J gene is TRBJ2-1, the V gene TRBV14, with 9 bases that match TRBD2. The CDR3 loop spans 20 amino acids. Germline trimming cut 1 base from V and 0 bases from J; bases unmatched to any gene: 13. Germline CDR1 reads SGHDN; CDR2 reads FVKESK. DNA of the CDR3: TGTGCCAGCAGCCAAGTTGAGAGCCGACTAGCGGATAGCTCCTACAATGAGCAGTTCTTC. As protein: CASSQVESRLADSSYNEQFF.

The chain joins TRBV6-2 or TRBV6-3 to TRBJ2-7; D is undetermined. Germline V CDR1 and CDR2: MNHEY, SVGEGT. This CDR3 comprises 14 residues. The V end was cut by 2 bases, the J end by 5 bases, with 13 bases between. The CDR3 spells CASSYASLLNEQYF. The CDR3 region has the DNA TGTGCCAGCAGTTACGCCAGTCTCCTGAACGAGCAGTACTTC.

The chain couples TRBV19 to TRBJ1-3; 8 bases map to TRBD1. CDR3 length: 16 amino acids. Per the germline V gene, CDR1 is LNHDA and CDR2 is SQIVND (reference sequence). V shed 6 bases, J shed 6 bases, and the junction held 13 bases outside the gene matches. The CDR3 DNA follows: TGTGCCAGTAGACCTGGAGGGGCAGGGGGCGAAAACACCATATATTTT. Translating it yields CASRPGGAGGENTIYF.

The CDR3 is CASSLGTPDIQYF. As DNA, the CDR3 is TGTGCCAGCAGCTTGGGAACCCCAGACATTCAGTACTTC. The rearrangement links TRBV5-6 to TRBJ2-4; D not resolved. V was shortened by 0 bases and J by 8 bases, with 9 bases between the two germline ends. This CDR3 is built from 13 residues. The germline CDR1 and CDR2 sequences are SGHDT and YYEEEE.

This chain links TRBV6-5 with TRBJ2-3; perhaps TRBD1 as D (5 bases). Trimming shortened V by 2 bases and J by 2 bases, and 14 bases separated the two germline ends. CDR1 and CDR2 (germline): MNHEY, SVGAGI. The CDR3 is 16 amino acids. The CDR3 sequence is CASSYLTGHLTDTQYF. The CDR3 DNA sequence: TGTGCCAGCAGTTACCTCACAGGACACCTCACAGATACGCAGTATTTT.

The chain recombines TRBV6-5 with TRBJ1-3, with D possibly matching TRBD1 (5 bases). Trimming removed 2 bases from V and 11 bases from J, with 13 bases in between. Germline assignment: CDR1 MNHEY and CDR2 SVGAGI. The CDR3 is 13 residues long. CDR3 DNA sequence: TGTGCCAGCAGTTACGACCAAGGGGCCGCCATATATTTT. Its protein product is CASSYDQGAAIYF.

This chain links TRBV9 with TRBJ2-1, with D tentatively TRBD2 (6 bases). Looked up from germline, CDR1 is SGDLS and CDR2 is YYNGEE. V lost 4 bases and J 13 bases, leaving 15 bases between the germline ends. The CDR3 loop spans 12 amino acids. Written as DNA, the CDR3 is TGTGCCAGCAGCTATGAGGGGAGGTACCAGTTCTTC. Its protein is CASSYEGRYQFF.

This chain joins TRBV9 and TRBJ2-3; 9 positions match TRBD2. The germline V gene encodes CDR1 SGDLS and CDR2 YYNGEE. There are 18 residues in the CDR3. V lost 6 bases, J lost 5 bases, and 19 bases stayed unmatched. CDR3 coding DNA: TGTGCCAGCACCTCCGGGGGCGGGAGGGCGGTTTCTGGAGATACGCAGTATTTT. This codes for CASTSGGGRAVSGDTQYF.

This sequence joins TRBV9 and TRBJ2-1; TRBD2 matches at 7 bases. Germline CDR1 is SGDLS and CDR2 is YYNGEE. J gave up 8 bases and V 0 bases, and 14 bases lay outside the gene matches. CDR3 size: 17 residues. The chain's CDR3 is CASSVGLGTTVFDEQFF. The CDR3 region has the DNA TGTGCCAGCAGCGTAGGCCTCGGGACTACTGTTTTCGATGAGCAGTTCTTC.

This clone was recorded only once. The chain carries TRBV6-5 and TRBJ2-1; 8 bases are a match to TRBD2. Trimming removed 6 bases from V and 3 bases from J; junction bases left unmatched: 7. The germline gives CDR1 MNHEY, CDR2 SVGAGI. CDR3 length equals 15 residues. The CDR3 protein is CASSPVSGGYNEQFF. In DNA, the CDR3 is TGTGCCAGCAGCCCCGTCAGCGGGGGCTACAATGAGCAGTTCTTC.

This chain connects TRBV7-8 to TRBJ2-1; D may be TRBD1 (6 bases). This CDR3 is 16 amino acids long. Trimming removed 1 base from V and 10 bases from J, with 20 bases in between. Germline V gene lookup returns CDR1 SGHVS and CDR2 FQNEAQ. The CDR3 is CASSLVGQRYDFEQFF. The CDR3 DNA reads TGTGCCAGCAGCTTAGTTGGACAGAGGTATGATTTCGAGCAGTTCTTC.

The CDR3 is CASSPTSSYNEQFF. The CDR3 nucleotides are TGTGCCAGTAGTCCCACTAGCTCCTACAATGAGCAGTTCTTC. The V gene is TRBV19, the J gene TRBJ2-1; tentatively, D is TRBD2 (5 bases). Germline V gene lookup returns CDR1 LNHDA and CDR2 SQIVND (reference sequence). The CDR3 sequence is 14 residues long. Trimming removed 5 bases at V and 0 bases at J, with 8 bases between.

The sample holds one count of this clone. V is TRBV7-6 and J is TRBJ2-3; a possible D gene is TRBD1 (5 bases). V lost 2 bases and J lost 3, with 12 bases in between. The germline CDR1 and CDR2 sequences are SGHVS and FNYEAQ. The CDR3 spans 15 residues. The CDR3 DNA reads TGTGCCAGCAGCTTATTCCAGGGTGAGACAGATACGCAGTATTTT. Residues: CASSLFQGETDTQYF.

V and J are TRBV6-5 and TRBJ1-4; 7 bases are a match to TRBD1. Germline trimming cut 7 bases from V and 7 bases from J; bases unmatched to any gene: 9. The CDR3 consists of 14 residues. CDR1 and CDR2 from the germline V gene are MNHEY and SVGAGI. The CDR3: CASTGQAGGEKLFF. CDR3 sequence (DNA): TGTGCCAGCACCGGACAGGCAGGGGGTGAAAAACTGTTTTTT.

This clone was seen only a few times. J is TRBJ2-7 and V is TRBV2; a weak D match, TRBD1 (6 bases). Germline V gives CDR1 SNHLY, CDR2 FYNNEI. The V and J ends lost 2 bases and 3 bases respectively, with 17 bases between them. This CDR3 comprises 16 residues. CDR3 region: CASSEIAGVKLYEQYF. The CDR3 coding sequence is TGTGCCAGCAGTGAAATAGCAGGGGTTAAGCTCTACGAGCAGTACTTC.

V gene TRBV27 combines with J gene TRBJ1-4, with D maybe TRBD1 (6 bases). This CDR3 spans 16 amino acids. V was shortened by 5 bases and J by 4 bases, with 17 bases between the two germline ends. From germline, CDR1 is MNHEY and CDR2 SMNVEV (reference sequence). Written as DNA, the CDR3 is TGTGCCAGCAGTCAAATTATTGGACAGATTAATGAAAAACTGTTTTTT. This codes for CASSQIIGQINEKLFF. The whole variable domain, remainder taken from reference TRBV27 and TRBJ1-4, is EAQVTQNPRYLITVTGKKLTVTCSQNMNHEYMSWYRQDPGLGLRQIYYSMNVEVTDKGDVPEGYKVSRKEKRNFPLILESPSPNQTSLYFCASSQIIGQINEKLFFGSGTQLSVL.

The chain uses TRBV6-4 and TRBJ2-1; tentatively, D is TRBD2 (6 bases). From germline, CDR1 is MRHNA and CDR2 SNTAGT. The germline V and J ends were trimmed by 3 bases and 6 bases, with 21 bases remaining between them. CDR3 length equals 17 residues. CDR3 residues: CASSDGYRDSGSNEQFF. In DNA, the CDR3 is TGTGCCAGCAGTGATGGATACCGGGACTCGGGGTCCAATGAGCAGTTCTTC.

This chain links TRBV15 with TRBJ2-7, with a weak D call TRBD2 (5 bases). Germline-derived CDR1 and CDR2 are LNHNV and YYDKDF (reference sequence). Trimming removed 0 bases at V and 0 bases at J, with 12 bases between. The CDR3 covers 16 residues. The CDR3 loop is CATSRELAGLSYEQYF. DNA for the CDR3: TGTGCCACCAGCAGAGAACTTGCGGGCCTCTCCTACGAGCAGTACTTC.

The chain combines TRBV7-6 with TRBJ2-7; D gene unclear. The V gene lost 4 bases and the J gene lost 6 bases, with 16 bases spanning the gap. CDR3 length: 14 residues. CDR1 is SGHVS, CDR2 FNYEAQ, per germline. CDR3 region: CASSSLHSSSEQYF. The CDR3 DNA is TGTGCCAGCAGCTCTCTCCATAGTTCGAGCGAGCAGTACTTC. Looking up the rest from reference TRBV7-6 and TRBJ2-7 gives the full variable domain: GAGVSQSPRYKVTKRGQDVALRCDPISGHVSLYWYRQALGQGPEFLTYFNYEAQQDKSGLPNDRFSAERPEGSISTLTIQRTEQRDSAMYRCASSSLHSSSEQYFGPGTRLTVT.

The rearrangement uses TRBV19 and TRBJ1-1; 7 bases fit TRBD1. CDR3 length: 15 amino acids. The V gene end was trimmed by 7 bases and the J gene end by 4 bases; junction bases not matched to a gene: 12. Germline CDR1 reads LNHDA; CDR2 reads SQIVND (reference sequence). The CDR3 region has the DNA TGTGCCAGTAAATACGAGGGGGCTCGGGGCACTGAAGCTTTCTTT. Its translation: CASKYEGARGTEAFF.

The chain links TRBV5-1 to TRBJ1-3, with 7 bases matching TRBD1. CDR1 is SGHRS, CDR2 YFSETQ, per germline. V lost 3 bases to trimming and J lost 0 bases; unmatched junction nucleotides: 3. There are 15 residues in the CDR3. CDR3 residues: CASSWDSLSGNTIYF. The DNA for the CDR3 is TGCGCCAGCAGCTGGGACAGTCTCTCTGGAAACACCATATATTTT.